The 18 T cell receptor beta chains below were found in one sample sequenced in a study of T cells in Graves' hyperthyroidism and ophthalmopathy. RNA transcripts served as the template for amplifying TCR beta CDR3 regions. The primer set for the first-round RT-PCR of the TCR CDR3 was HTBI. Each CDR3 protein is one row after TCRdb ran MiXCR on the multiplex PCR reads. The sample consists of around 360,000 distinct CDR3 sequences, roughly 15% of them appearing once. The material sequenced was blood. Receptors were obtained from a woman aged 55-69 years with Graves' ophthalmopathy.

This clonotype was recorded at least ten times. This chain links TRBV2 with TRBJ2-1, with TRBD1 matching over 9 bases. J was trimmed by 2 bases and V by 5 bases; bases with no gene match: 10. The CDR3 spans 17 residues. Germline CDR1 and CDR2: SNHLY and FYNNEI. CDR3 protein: CASSSDGTGFTYNEQFF. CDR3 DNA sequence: TGTGCCAGCAGTTCCGACGGGACAGGGTTCACCTACAATGAGCAGTTCTTC.

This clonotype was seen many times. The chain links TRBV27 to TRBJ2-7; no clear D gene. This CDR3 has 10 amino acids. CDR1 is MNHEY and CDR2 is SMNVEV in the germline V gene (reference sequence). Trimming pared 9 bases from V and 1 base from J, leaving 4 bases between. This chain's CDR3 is CARGSYEQYF. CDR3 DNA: TGTGCCAGGGGATCCTACGAGCAGTACTTC.

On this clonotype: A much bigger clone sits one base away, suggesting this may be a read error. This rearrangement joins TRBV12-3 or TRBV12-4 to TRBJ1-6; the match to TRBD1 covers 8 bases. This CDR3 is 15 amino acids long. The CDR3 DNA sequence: TGTGCCAGCAGTTTCCGACAGGGGCCTAATTCACCCCCCCACTTT. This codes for CASSFRQGPNSPPHF.

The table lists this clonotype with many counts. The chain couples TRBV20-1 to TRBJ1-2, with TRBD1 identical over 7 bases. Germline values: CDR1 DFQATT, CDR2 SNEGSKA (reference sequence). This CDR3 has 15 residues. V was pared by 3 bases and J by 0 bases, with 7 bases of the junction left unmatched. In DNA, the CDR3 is TGCAGTGCTAGGGTAGACAGGGCTCCTAACTATGGCTACACCTTC. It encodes CSARVDRAPNYGYTF.

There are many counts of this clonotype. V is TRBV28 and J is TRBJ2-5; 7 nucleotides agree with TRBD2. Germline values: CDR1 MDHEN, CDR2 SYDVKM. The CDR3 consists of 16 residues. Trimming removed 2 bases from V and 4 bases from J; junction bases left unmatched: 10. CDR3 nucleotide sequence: TGTGCCAGCAGTTTAGGGCTAGCGGACCCCGTAGAGACCCAGTACTTC. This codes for CASSLGLADPVETQYF.

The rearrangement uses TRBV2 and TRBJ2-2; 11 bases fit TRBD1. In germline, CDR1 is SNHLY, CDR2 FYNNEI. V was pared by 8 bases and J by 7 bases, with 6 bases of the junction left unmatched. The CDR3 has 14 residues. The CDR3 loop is CASLDRGPVGELFF. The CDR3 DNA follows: TGTGCCAGCCTGGACAGGGGGCCGGTCGGGGAGCTGTTTTTT. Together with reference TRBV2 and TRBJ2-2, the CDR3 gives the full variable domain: EPEVTQTPSHQVTQMGQEVILRCVPISNHLYFYWYRQILGQKVEFLVSFYNNEISEKSEIFDDQFSVERPDGSNFTLKIRSTKLEDSAMYFCASLDRGPVGELFFGEGSRLTVL.

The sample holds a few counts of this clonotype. The CDR3 DNA reads as TGCGCCAGCAGCTTGGGAGGAGGCCAGGGAGTCACTGAAGCTTTCTTT. Amino acid sequence: CASSLGGGQGVTEAFF. The chain couples TRBV5-1 to TRBJ1-1, with D possibly being TRBD1 (5 bases). CDR3 length equals 16 residues. Trimming took off 0 bases at V and 4 bases at J, with 16 bases between the two ends. Germline V CDR1 and CDR2: SGHRS, YFSETQ.

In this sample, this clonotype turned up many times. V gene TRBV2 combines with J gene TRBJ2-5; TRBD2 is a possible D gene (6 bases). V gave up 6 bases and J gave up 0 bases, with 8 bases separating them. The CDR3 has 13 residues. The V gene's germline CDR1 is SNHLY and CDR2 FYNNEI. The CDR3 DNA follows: TGTGCCAGCAGGCGGGGACACCAAGAGACCCAGTACTTC. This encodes CASRRGHQETQYF. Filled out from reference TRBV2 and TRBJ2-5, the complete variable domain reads EPEVTQTPSHQVTQMGQEVILRCVPISNHLYFYWYRQILGQKVEFLVSFYNNEISEKSEIFDDQFSVERPDGSNFTLKIRSTKLEDSAMYFCASRRGHQETQYFGPGTRLLVL.

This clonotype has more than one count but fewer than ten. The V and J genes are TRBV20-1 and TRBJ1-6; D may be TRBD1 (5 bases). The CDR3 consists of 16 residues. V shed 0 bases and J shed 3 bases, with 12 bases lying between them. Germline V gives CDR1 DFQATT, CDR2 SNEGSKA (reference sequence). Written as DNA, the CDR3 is TGCAGTGCTAGAGAGTCGGGGACCCTCTATAATTCACCCCTCCACTTT. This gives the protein CSARESGTLYNSPLHF.

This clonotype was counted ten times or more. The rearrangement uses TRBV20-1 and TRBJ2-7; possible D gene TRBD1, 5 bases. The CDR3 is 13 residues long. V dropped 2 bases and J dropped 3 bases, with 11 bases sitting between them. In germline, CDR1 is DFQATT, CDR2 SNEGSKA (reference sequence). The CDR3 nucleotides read TGCAGTGCTAGACAGGGTATTTTCTACGAGCAGTACTTC. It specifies CSARQGIFYEQYF.

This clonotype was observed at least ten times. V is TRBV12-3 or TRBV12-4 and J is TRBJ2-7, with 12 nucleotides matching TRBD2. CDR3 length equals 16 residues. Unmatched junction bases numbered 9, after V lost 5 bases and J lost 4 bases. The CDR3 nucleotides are TGTGCCAGCAGTACTAGCGGGAGGCCACCCCTGTACGAGCAGTACTTC. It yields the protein CASSTSGRPPLYEQYF.

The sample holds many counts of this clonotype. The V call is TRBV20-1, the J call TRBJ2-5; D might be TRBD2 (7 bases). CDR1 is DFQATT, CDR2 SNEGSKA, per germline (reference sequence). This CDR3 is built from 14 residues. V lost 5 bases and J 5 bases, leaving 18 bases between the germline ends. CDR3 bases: TGCAGTGCTGGGGGGTTCGAGGGGGGGGAGACCCAGTACTTC. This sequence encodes CSAGGFEGGETQYF.

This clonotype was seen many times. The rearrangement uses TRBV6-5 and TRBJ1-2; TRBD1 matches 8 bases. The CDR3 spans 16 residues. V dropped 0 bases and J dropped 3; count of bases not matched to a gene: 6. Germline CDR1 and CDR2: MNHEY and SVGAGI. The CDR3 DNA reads TGTGCCAGCAGTTACTCCCAGGGGGCCCTGGACTATGGCTACACCTTC. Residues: CASSYSQGALDYGYTF.

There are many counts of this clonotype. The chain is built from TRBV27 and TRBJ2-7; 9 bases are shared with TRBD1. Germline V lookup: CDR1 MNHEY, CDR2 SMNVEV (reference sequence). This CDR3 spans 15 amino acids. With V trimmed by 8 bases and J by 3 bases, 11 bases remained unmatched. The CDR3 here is CASRSRDRVGYEQYF. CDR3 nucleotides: TGTGCCAGCCGCAGCCGGGACAGGGTAGGCTACGAGCAGTACTTC.

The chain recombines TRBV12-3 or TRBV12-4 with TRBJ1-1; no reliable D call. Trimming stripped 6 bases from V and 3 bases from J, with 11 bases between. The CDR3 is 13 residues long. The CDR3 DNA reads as TGTGCCAGCAGGGGGAGCACCCACACTGAAGCTTTCTTT. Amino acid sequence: CASRGSTHTEAFF.

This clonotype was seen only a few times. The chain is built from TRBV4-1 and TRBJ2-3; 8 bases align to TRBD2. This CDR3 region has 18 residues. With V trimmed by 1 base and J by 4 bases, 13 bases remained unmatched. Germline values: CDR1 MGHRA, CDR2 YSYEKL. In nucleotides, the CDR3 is TGCGCCAGCAGCCAAGTATTTTCCGGGAGCGGGGGCTCAGATACGCAGTATTTT. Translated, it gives CASSQVFSGSGGSDTQYF.

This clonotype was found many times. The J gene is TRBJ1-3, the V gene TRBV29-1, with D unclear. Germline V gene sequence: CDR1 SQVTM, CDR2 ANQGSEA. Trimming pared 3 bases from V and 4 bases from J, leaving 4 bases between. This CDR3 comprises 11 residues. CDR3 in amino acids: CSVDRGNTIYF. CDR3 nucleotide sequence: TGCAGCGTTGACAGGGGAAACACCATATATTTT. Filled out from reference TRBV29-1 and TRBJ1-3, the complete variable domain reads SAVISQKPSRDICQRGTSLTIQCQVDSQVTMMFWYRQQPGQSLTLIATANQGSEATYESGFVIDKFPISRPNLTFSTLTVSNMSPEDSSIYLCSVDRGNTIYFGEGSWLTVV.

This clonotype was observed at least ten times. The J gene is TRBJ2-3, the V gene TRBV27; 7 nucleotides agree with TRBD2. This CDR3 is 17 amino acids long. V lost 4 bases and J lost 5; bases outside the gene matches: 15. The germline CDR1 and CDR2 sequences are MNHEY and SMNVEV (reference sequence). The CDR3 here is CASSSPLRGGPGDTQYF. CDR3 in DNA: TGTGCCAGCAGTTCCCCCTTGCGGGGAGGGCCCGGAGATACGCAGTATTTT.